The clone carrying this T cell receptor (beta chain) has just a few counts. The repertoire was sequenced with immunoSEQ multiplex PCR; TCRdb's copy has only in-frame clones and lacks some. This table holds about 140,000 clones, around four fifths found once. Stated time point: baseline pretreatment blood. Treatment indicated: 15 Gy SBRT to primary tumor, nephrectomy 4 weeks later. Radiation-treated patients gave blood at baseline, week 2 and week 4. Clear cell pathology was present in this patient's renal cell carcinoma. This sample was included in a study of radiation and T cells in renal cell carcinoma. The CDR3 loop spans 15 amino acids. Trimming cost V 6 bases and J 6 bases; bases outside gene matches: 8. Germline CDR1 is MNHEY and CDR2 is SMNVEV (reference sequence).

This receptor was taken from a woman between 50 and 59 years old with renal cell carcinoma. The chain links TRBV27 to TRBJ1-6, with 7 bases matching TRBD1. The sample consisted of blood, taken from a patient whose treatment included radiotherapy and nephrectomy. The DNA of the CDR3 is TGTGCCAGCAGACCACCGAGGGACAGTAATTCACCCCTCCACTTT. As protein: CASRPPRDSNSPLHF.